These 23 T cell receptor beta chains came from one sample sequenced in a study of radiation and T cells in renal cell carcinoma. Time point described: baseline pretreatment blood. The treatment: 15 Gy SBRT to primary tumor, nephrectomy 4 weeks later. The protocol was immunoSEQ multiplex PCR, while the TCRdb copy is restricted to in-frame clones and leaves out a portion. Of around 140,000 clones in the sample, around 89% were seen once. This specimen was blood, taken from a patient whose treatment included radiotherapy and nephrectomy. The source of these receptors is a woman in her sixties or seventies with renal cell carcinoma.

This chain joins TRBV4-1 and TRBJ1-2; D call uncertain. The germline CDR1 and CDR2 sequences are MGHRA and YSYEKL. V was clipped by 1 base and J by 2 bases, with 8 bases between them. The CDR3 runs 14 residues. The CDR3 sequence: CASSQGPQNYGYTF. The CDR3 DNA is TGCGCCAGCAGCCAAGGGCCACAGAACTATGGCTACACCTTC.

The CDR3 spells CASSPPSGGATDTQYF. The CDR3 DNA reads as TGTGCCAGCAGCCCCCCTAGCGGGGGGGCCACAGATACGCAGTATTTT. This chain connects TRBV9 to TRBJ2-3, with 12 bases fitting TRBD2. The CDR3 consists of 16 residues. Germline loops: CDR1 SGDLS, CDR2 YYNGEE. V shed 4 bases, J shed 2 bases, and the junction held 5 bases outside the gene matches.

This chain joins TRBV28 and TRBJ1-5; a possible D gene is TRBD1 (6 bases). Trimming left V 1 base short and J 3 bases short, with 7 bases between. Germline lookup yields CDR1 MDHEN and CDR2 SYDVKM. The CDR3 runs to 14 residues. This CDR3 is CASSLSGDNQPQHF. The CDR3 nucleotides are TGTGCCAGCAGTTTATCAGGGGACAATCAGCCCCAGCATTTT.

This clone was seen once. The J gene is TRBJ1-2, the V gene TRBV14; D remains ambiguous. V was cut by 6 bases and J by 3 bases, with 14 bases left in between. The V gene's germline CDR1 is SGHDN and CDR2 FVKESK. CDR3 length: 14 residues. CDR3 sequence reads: CASRHADVDYGYTF. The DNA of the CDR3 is TGTGCCAGCAGACACGCGGATGTTGACTATGGCTACACCTTC.

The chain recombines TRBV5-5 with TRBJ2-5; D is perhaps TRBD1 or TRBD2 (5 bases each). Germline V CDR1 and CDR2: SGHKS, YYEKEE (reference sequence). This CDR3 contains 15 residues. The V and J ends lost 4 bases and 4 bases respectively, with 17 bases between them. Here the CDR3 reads CASSRTPVRGETQYF. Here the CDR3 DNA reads TGTGCCAGCAGCCGGACACCCGTCCGGGGAGAGACCCAGTACTTC.

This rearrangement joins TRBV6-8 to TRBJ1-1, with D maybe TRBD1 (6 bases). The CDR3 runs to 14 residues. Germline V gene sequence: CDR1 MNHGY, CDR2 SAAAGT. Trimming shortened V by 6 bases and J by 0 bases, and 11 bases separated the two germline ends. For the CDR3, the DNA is TGTGCCAGCAGAGGCACAGGGTTGAACACTGAAGCTTTCTTT. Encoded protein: CASRGTGLNTEAFF.

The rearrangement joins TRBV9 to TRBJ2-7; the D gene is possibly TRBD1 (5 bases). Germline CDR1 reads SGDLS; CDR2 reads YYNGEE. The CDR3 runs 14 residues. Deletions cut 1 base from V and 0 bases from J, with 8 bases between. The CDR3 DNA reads TGTGCCAGCAGCGTAAGGGGTGGCTCCTACGAGCAGTACTTC. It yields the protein CASSVRGGSYEQYF.

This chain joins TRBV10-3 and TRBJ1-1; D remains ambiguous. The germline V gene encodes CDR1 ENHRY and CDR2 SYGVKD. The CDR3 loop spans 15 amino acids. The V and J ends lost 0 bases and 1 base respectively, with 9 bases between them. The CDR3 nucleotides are TGTGCCATCAGTGAGTCAGGGCTCTCGAACACTGAAGCTTTCTTT. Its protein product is CAISESGLSNTEAFF.

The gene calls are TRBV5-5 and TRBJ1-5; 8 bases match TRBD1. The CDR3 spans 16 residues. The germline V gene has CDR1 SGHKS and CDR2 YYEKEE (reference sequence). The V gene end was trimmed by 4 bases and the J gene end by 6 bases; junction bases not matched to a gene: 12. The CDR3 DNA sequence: TGTGCCAGCAGCCTCGAGGACAGGGCGAAGGGTCAGCCCCAGCATTTT. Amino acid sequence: CASSLEDRAKGQPQHF.

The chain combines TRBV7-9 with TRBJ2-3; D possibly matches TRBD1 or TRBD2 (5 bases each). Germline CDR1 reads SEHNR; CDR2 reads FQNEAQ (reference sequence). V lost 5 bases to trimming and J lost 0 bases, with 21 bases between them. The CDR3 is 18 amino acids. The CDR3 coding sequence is TGTGCCAGCAGCCGGTCGAGGGGAAAGGAAGGTAGCACAGATACGCAGTATTTT. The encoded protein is CASSRSRGKEGSTDTQYF.

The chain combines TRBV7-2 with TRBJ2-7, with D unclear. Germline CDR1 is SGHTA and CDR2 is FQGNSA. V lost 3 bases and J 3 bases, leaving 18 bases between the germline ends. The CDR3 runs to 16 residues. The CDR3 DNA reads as TGTGCCAGCAGCTTCCCAACGTCCGCCATACTCTACGAGCAGTACTTC. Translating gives CASSFPTSAILYEQYF.

The CDR3 spells CASSYLTTGGEGYTF. CDR3 DNA sequence: TGTGCCAGCAGTTACCTTACAACAGGGGGCGAGGGCTACACCTTC. J is TRBJ1-2 and V is TRBV6-5; TRBD1 agrees at 9 bases. CDR1 and CDR2 from the germline V gene are MNHEY and SVGAGI. The V and J ends lost 2 bases and 8 bases, in that order; junction bases with no gene match: 9. CDR3 length: 15 residues.

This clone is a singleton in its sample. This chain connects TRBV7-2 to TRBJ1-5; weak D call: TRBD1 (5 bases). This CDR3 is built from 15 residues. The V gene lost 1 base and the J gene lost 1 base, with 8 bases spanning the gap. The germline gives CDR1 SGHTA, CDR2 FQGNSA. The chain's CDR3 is CASSLGGKSNQPQHF. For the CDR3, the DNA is TGTGCCAGCAGCTTAGGGGGGAAGAGCAATCAGCCCCAGCATTTT.

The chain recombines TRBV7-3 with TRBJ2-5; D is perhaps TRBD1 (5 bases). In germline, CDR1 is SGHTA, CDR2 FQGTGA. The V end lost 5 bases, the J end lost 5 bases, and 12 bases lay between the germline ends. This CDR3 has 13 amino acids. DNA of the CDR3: TGTGCCAGCAGCGACGGACAAGGCGAGACCCAGTACTTC. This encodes CASSDGQGETQYF.

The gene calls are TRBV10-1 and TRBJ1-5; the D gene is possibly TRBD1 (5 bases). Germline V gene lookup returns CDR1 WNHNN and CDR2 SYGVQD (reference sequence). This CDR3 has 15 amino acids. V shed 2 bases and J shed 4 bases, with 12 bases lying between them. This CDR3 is CASSEAGQKNQPQHF. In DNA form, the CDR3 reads TGCGCCAGCAGTGAGGCGGGGCAGAAGAATCAGCCCCAGCATTTT.

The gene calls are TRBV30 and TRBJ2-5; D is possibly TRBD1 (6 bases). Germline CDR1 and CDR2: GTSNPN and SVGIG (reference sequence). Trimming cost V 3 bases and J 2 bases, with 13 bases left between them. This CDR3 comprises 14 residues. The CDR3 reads CAWSRQVLQETQYF. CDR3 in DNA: TGTGCCTGGAGCAGACAGGTTCTACAAGAGACCCAGTACTTC.

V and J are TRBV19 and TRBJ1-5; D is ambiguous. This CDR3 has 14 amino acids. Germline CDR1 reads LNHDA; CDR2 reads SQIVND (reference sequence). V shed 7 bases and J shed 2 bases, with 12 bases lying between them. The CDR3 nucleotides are TGTGCCAGTAATGGTAGGCAGGGCAATCAGCCCCAGCATTTT. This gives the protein CASNGRQGNQPQHF.

CDR3 sequence: CASSSVPGRFSYEQYF. CDR3 nucleotides: TGTGCCAGCAGCTCAGTGCCCGGACGCTTCTCCTACGAGCAGTACTTC. This chain links TRBV5-6 with TRBJ2-7; no firm D call. The V gene lost 3 bases and the J gene lost 0 bases, with 16 bases spanning the gap. CDR3 size: 16 residues. Germline CDR1 SGHDT, CDR2 YYEEEE.

The CDR3: CASSQATGTGEGYTF. The CDR3 DNA reads as TGCGCCAGCAGCCAGGCAACCGGGACAGGTGAAGGCTACACCTTC. This sequence joins TRBV4-3 and TRBJ1-2; 8 nucleotides match TRBD1. Germline V gene data show CDR1 as LGHNA and CDR2 as YSLEER. This CDR3 contains 15 residues. After removal of 3 bases from V and 8 bases from J, the junction contained 11 bases not matched to a gene.

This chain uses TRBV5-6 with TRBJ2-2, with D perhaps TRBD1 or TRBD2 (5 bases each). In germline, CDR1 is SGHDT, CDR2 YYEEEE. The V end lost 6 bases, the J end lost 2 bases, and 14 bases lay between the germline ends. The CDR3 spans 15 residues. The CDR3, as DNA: TGTGCCAGCATTGCCACGGGGCAAAACACCGGGGAGCTGTTTTTT. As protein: CASIATGQNTGELFF.

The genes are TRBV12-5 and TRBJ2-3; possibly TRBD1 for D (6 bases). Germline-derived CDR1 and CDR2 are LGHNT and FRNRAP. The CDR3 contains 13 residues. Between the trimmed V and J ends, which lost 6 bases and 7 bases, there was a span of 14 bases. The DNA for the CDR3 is TGTGCTAGTGGCTTGACAGGTATACATACGCAGTATTTT. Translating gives CASGLTGIHTQYF.

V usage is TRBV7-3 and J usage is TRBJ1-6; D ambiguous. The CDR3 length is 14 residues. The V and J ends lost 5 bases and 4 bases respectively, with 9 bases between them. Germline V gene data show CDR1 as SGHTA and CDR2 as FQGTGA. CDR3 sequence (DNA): TGTGCCAGCAGCATGGACCAATATAATTCACCCCTCCACTTT. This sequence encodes CASSMDQYNSPLHF.

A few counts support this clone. The CDR3 sequence: CASSPHRGEYEQYF. The DNA of the CDR3 is TGTGCCAGCAGCCCTCACAGGGGGGAGTACGAGCAGTACTTC. The chain has TRBV27 and TRBJ2-7, with 8 bases lining up with TRBD1. The germline gives CDR1 MNHEY, CDR2 SMNVEV (reference sequence). The CDR3 runs 14 residues. V lost 6 bases and J lost 4; bases outside the gene matches: 8.